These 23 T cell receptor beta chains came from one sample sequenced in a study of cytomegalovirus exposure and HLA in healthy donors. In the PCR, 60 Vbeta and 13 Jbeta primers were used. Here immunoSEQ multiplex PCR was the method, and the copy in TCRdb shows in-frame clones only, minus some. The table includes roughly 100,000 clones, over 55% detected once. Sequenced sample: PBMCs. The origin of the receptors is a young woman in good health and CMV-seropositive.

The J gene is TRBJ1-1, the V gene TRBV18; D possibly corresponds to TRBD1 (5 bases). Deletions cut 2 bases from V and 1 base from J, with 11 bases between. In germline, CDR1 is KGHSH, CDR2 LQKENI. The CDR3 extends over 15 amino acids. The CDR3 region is CASSPTTVPNTEAFF. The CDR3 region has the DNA TGTGCCAGCTCACCAACGACAGTTCCGAACACTGAAGCTTTCTTT.

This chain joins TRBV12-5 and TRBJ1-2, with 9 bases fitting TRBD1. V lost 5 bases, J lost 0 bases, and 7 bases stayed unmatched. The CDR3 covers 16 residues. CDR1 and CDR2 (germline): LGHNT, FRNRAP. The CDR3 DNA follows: TGTGCTAGTGGTCGACAGGGGGTCACTTCTAACTATGGCTACACCTTC. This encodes CASGRQGVTSNYGYTF. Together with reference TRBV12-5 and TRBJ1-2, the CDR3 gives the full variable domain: DARVTQTPRHKVTEMGQEVTMRCQPILGHNTVFWYRQTMMQGLELLAYFRNRAPLDDSGMPKDRFSAEMPDATLATLKIQPSEPRDSAVYFCASGRQGVTSNYGYTFGSGTRLTVV.

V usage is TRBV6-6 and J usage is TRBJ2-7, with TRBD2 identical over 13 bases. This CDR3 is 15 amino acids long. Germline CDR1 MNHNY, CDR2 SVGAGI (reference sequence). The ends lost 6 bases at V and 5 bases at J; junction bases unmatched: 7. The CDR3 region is CASSMTSGRKNEQYF. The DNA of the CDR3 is TGTGCCAGCAGCATGACTAGCGGGAGGAAAAACGAGCAGTACTTC.

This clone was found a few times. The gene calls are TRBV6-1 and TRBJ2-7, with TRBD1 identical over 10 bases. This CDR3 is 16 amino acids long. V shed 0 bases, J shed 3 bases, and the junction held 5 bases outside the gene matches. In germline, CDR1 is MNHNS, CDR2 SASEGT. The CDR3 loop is CASSEAGGTGVYEQYF. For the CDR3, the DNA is TGTGCCAGCAGTGAAGCGGGGGGGACAGGGGTCTACGAGCAGTACTTC.

For the CDR3, the DNA is TGTGCCAGTAGTAGAGTCCCTAGCGGACTCAACGAGCAGTACTTC. Protein sequence: CASSRVPSGLNEQYF. The chain joins TRBV19 to TRBJ2-7, with 7 bases lining up with TRBD2. The germline V gene has CDR1 LNHDA and CDR2 SQIVND (reference sequence). The CDR3 length is 15 residues. V trimming: 4 bases; J trimming: 5 bases; junction bases outside the gene matches: 11.

The CDR3 here is CASSQETVQAKNIQYF. In DNA form, the CDR3 reads TGCGCCAGCAGCCAAGAAACAGTCCAAGCCAAAAACATTCAGTACTTC. The V and J genes are TRBV4-1 and TRBJ2-4; D is uncertain. The CDR3 spans 16 residues. CDR1 is MGHRA and CDR2 is YSYEKL in the germline V gene. Trimming pared 0 bases from V and 0 bases from J, leaving 9 bases between.

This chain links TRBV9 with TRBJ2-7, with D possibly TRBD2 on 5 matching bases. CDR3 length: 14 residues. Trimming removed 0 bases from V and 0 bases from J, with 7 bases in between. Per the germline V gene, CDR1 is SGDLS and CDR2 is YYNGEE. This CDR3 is CASSVDTSSYEQYF. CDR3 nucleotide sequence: TGTGCCAGCAGCGTAGATACTAGCTCCTACGAGCAGTACTTC.

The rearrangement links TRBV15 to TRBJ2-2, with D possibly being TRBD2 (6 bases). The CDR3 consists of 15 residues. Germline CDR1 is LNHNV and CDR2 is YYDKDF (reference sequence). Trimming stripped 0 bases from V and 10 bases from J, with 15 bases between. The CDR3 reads CATSRDGGAAEELFF. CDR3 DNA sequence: TGTGCCACCAGCAGAGATGGAGGGGCAGCGGAGGAGCTGTTTTTT.

The CDR3 DNA is TGTGCCAGCTCCTCAGGAAGCGGCACGAACACCGGGGAGCTGTTTTTT. It translates to CASSSGSGTNTGELFF. The chain employs TRBV18 and TRBJ2-2, with D possibly being TRBD2 (5 bases). The ends were cut back, 6 bases at V and 0 bases at J, with 14 bases in the middle. CDR1 and CDR2 (germline): KGHSH, LQKENI. The length of the CDR3 is 16 residues.

The CDR3 protein is CASSLGGRQTYEQYF. The CDR3 coding sequence is TGTGCCAGCAGCCTCGGGGGGCGGCAAACCTACGAGCAGTACTTC. The chain uses TRBV7-9 and TRBJ2-7; D is possibly TRBD2 (7 bases). With 5 bases removed from V and 2 bases from J, the gap between germline ends came to 16 bases. CDR1 and CDR2 (germline): SEHNR, FQNEAQ (reference sequence). The CDR3 covers 15 residues.

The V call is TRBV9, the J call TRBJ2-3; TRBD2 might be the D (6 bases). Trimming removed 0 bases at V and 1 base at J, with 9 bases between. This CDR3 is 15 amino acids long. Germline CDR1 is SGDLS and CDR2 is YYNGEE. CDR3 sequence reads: CASSVVAVGTDTQYF. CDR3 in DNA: TGTGCCAGCAGCGTAGTAGCGGTAGGCACAGATACGCAGTATTTT. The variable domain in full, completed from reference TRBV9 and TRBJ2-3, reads DSGVTQTPKHLITATGQRVTLRCSPRSGDLSVYWYQQSLDQGLQFLIQYYNGEERAKGNILERFSAQQFPDLHSELNLSSLELGDSALYFCASSVVAVGTDTQYFGPGTRLTVL.

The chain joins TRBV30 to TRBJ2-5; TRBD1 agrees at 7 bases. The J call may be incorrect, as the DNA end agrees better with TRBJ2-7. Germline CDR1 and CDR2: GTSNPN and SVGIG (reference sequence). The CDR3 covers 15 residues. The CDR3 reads CAWRTPGTASYEQYF. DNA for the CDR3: TGTGCCTGGAGGACACCCGGGACAGCCTCCTACGAGCAGTACTTC.

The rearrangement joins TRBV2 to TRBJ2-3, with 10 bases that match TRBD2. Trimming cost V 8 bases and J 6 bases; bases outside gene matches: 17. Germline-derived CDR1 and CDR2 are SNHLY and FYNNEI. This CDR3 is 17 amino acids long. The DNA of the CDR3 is TGTGCCAGCCGCGGAATCCCGTTAGCGGGGGGTGATGATACGCAGTATTTT. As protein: CASRGIPLAGGDDTQYF. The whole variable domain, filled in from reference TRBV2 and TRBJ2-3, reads EPEVTQTPSHQVTQMGQEVILRCVPISNHLYFYWYRQILGQKVEFLVSFYNNEISEKSEIFDDQFSVERPDGSNFTLKIRSTKLEDSAMYFCASRGIPLAGGDDTQYFGPGTRLTVL.

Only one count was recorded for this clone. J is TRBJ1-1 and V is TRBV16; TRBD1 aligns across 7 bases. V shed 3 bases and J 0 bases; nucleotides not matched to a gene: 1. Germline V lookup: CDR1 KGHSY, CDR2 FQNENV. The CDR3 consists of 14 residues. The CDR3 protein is CASSHTGVNTEAFF. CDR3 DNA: TGTGCCAGCAGCCATACAGGGGTGAACACTGAAGCTTTCTTT.

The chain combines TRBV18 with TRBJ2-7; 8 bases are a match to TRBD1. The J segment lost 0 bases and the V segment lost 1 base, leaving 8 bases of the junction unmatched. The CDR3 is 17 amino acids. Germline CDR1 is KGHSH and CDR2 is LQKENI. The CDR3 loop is CASSPLPRTGSSYEQYF. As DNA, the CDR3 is TGTGCCAGCTCACCACTTCCAAGGACAGGGAGCTCCTACGAGCAGTACTTC.

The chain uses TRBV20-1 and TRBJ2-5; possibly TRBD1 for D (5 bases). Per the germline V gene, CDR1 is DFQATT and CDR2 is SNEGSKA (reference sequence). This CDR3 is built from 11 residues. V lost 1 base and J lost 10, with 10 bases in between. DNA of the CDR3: TGCAGTGCTAGAGTCTTAGGGGTCCAGTACTTC. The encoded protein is CSARVLGVQYF.

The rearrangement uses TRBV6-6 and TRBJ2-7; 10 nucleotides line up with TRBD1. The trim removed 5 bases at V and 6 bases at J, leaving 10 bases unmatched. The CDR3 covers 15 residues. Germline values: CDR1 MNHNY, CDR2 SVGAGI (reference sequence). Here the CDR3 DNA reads TGTGCCAGCAGTAGGGACAGACAGGGGGCGAGCGAGCAGTACTTC. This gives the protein CASSRDRQGASEQYF.

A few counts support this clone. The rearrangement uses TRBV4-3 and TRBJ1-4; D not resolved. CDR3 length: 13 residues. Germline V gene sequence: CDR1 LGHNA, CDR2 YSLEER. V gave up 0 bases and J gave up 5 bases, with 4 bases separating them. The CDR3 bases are TGCGCCAGCAGCCAAGACGGGAATGAAAAACTGTTTTTT. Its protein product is CASSQDGNEKLFF.

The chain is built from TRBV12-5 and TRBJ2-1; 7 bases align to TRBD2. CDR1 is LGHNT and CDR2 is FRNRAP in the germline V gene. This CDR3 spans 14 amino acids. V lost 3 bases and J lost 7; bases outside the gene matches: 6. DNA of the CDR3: TGTGCTAGTGGTTTCTTGCTTAGCGGGAATGAGCAGTTCTTC. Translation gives CASGFLLSGNEQFF.

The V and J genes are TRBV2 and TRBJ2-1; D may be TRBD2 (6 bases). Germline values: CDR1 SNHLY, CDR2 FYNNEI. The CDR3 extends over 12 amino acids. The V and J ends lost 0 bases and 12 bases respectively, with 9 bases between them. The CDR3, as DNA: TGTGCCAGCAGTGAAGCAGGCGGGGTGCAGTTCTTC. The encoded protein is CASSEAGGVQFF.

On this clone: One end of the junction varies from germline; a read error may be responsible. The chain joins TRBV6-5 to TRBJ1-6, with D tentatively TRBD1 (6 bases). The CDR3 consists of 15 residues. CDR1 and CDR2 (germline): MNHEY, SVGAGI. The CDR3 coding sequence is TGTGCCAGCAGTTCCTGGACAGTCTATGATTCACCCCTCCACTTT. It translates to CASSSWTVYDSPLHF.

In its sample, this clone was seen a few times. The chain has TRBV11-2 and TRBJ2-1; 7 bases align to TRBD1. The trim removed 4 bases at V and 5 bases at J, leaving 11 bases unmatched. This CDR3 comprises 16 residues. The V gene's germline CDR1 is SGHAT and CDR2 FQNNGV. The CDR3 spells CASSSFDRELNNEQFF. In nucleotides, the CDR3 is TGTGCCAGCAGCTCCTTTGACAGGGAACTAAACAATGAGCAGTTCTTC.

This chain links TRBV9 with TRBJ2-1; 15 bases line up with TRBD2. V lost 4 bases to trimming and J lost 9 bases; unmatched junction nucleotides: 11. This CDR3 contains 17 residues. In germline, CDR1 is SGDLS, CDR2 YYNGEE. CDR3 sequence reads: CASSLSGLAGGISEQFF. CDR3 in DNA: TGTGCCAGCAGCCTATCGGGACTAGCGGGGGGTATTTCTGAGCAGTTCTTC.